One T cell receptor beta chain is described in this entry. All enrollees were about 18 to 100 years old and from roughly 26 US areas. Participants' reported clinical history set cohort assignment. Here immunoSEQ multiplex PCR was the method, and the copy in TCRdb shows in-frame clones only, minus some. The table shows fewer than 350,000 clones, with approximately 91% occurring only once. These data belong to a study of blood T cell repertoires in COVID-19. For the study at large: COVID-19 samples collected from the United States, Italy and Spain covered acute and convalescent phases.

Sequencing was carried out using PBMCs or T cells enriched from blood (not recorded which). The clonotype comes from a woman aged 40 to 49 with acute COVID-19.

The CDR3 spells CASRSAWDRGTDTQYF. For the CDR3, the DNA is TGTGCCAGCAGATCTGCCTGGGACAGGGGCACAGATACGCAGTATTTT. The J gene is TRBJ2-3, the V gene TRBV27, with TRBD1 matching 9 bases. Germline CDR1 reads MNHEY; CDR2 reads SMNVEV (reference sequence). The CDR3 length is 16 residues. After removal of 6 bases from V and 1 base from J, the junction contained 8 bases not matched to a gene.